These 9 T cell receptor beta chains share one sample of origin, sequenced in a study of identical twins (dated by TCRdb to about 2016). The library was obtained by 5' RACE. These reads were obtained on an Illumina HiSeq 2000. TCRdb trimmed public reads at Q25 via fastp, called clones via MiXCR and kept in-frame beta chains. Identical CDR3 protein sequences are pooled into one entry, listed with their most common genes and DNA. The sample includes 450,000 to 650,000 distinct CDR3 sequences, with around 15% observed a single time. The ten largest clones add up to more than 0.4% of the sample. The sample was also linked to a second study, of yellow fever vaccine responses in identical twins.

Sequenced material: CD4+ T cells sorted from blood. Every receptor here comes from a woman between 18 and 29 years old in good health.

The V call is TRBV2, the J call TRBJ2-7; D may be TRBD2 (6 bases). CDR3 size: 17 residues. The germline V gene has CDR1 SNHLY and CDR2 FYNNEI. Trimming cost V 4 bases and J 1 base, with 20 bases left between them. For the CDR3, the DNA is TGTGCCAGCAGTGTCCCGGCGGGGTCGATCCTGTCCTACGAGCAGTACTTC. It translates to CASSVPAGSILSYEQYF. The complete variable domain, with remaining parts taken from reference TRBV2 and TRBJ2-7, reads EPEVTQTPSHQVTQMGQEVILRCVPISNHLYFYWYRQILGQKVEFLVSFYNNEISEKSEIFDDQFSVERPDGSNFTLKIRSTKLEDSAMYFCASSVPAGSILSYEQYFGPGTRLTVT.

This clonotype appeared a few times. The CDR3 region has the DNA TGTGCCAGCTCACTCGGGAGGCGACAGGACACTGAAGCTTTCTTT. Residues: CASSLGRRQDTEAFF. V and J are TRBV18 and TRBJ1-1; TRBD1 might be the D (6 bases). Per germline, CDR1 KGHSH and CDR2 LQKENI. Trimming removed 4 bases from V and 3 bases from J, with 15 bases in between. This CDR3 is 15 amino acids long.

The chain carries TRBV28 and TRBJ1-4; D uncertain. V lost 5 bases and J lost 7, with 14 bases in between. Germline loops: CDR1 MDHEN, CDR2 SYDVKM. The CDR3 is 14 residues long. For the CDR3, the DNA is TGTGCCAGCAGTCCCCCGTTAATGGGTGAAAAACTGTTTTTT. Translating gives CASSPPLMGEKLFF.

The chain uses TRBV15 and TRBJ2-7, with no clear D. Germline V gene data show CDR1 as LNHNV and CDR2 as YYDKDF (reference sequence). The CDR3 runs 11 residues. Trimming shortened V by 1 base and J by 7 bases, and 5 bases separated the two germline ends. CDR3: CATSRGTEQYF. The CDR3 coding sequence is TGTGCCACCAGCAGAGGCACGGAGCAGTACTTC. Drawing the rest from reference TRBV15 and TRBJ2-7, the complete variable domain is DAMVIQNPRYQVTQFGKPVTLSCSQTLNHNVMYWYQQKSSQAPKLLFHYYDKDFNNEADTPDNFQSRRPNTSFCFLDIRSPGLGDTAMYLCATSRGTEQYFGPGTRLTVT.

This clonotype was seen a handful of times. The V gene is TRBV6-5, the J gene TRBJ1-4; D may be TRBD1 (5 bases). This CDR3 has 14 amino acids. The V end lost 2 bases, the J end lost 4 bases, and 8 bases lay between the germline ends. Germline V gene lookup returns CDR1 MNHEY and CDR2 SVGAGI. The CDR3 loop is CASSYTGRNEKLFF. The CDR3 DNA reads TGTGCCAGCAGTTACACAGGCCGTAATGAAAAACTGTTTTTT.

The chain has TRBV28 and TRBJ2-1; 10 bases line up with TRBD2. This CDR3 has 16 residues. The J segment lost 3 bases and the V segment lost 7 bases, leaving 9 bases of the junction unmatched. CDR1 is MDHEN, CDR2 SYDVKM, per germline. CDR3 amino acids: CASNQLAGGFYNEQFF. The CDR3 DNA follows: TGTGCCAGCAACCAGTTAGCGGGAGGTTTCTACAATGAGCAGTTCTTC.

In DNA form, the CDR3 reads TGCAGCGTTGAAGTGACTAGCGGGAGATCCTACGAGCAGTACTTC. This sequence encodes CSVEVTSGRSYEQYF. The gene calls are TRBV29-1 and TRBJ2-7; TRBD2 matches 12 bases. Trimming cost V 1 base and J 1 base; bases outside gene matches: 2. CDR1 and CDR2 (germline): SQVTM, ANQGSEA. This CDR3 comprises 15 residues.

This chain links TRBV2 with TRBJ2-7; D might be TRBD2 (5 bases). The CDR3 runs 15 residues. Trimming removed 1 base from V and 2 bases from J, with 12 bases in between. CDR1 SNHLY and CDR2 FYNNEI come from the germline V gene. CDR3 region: CASSEGASPTYEQYF. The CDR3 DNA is TGTGCCAGCAGTGAAGGGGCTAGCCCCACCTACGAGCAGTACTTC.

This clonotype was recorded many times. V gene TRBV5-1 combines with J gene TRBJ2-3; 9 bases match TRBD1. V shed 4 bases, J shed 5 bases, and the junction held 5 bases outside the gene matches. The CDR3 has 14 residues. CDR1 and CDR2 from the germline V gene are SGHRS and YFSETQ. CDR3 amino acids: CASSLGTGKDTQYF. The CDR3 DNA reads TGCGCCAGCAGCCTCGGGACAGGGAAAGATACGCAGTATTTT. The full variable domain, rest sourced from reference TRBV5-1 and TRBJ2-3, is KAGVTQTPRYLIKTRGQQVTLSCSPISGHRSVSWYQQTPGQGLQFLFEYFSETQRNKGNFPGRFSGRQFSNSRSEMNVSTLELGDSALYLCASSLGTGKDTQYFGPGTRLTVL.